The 10 T cell receptor beta chains reported below all come from one sample, sequenced in a study of technical replicates of blood from a handful of donors. The method was immunoSEQ multiplex PCR; TCRdb's version includes in-frame clones alone and lacks a portion of them. The sample lists 80,000 or so clones, 95% to 98% seen once, with approximately 0.14% in the top ten. The material sequenced was T cells isolated from PBMCs. The receptors here all came from a human donor in good health.

V and J are TRBV5-1 and TRBJ2-7; TRBD2 agrees at 9 bases. Germline CDR1 is SGHRS and CDR2 is YFSETQ. The CDR3 has 15 amino acids. Trimming removed 1 base from V and 6 bases from J; junction bases left unmatched: 8. The CDR3 DNA reads as TGCGCCAGCAGCTTGACACTAGCGGGCGGCAGCGAGCAGTACTTC. As protein: CASSLTLAGGSEQYF.

This rearrangement joins TRBV19 to TRBJ2-7; 8 positions agree with TRBD1. CDR3 length: 12 residues. Germline values: CDR1 LNHDA, CDR2 SQIVND (reference sequence). V dropped 6 bases and J dropped 3; count of bases not matched to a gene: 1. DNA of the CDR3: TGTGCCAGTAGCGGACAGGGCTACGAGCAGTACTTC. It specifies CASSGQGYEQYF.

This rearrangement joins TRBV5-6 to TRBJ2-7; TRBD2 agrees at 10 bases. CDR3 size: 15 residues. V was pared by 4 bases and J by 2 bases, with 6 bases of the junction left unmatched. Germline CDR1 is SGHDT and CDR2 is YYEEEE. CDR3 sequence reads: CASSQWTSGPYEQYF. DNA for the CDR3: TGTGCCAGCAGCCAATGGACTAGCGGCCCCTACGAGCAGTACTTC.

The V and J genes are TRBV11-2 and TRBJ2-3; 11 bases are a match to TRBD2. Losses at the gene ends were 6 bases for V and 1 base for J; bases not matched to a gene: 0. Germline CDR1 is SGHAT and CDR2 is FQNNGV. The CDR3 is 14 residues long. The CDR3 region has the DNA TGTGCCAGCAGACTAGCGGGGGGCACAGATACGCAGTATTTT. This gives the protein CASRLAGGTDTQYF.

The rearrangement uses TRBV5-4 and TRBJ2-1; 9 bases are shared with TRBD2. The V gene end was trimmed by 3 bases and the J gene end by 4 bases; junction bases not matched to a gene: 17. The CDR3 runs to 19 residues. In germline, CDR1 is SGHNT, CDR2 YYREEE (reference sequence). DNA of the CDR3: TGTGCCAGCAGCTGGAACGGGGGGCCTAGCGGGGCTATATACAATGAGCAGTTCTTC. Translated, it gives CASSWNGGPSGAIYNEQFF.

V usage is TRBV11-2 and J usage is TRBJ2-4; 7 bases align to TRBD2. The CDR3 contains 15 residues. The germline gives CDR1 SGHAT, CDR2 FQNNGV. V shed 8 bases, J shed 8 bases, and the junction held 15 bases outside the gene matches. The CDR3 reads CASGARSDGRYIQYF. CDR3 nucleotide sequence: TGTGCCAGCGGGGCCCGCAGTGACGGGAGGTACATTCAGTACTTC.

This chain uses TRBV5-1 with TRBJ1-1; D possibly corresponds to TRBD1 (5 bases). This CDR3 spans 15 amino acids. Germline lookup yields CDR1 SGHRS and CDR2 YFSETQ. Trimming pared 0 bases from V and 10 bases from J, leaving 19 bases between. This CDR3 is CASSLEGEGSSGAFF. CDR3 nucleotide sequence: TGCGCCAGCAGCTTGGAAGGGGAGGGTTCTTCTGGAGCTTTCTTT.

The genes are TRBV19 and TRBJ1-5, with 8 nucleotides matching TRBD1. The CDR3 is made up of 15 amino acids. The ends lost 5 bases at V and 1 base at J; junction bases unmatched: 4. Germline lookup yields CDR1 LNHDA and CDR2 SQIVND (reference sequence). This CDR3 is CASSLRQGSNQPQHF. CDR3 DNA: TGTGCCAGTAGTCTTCGACAGGGGAGCAATCAGCCCCAGCATTTT.

This rearrangement joins TRBV6-1 to TRBJ2-3; 9 positions match TRBD1. Germline CDR1 reads MNHNS; CDR2 reads SASEGT. The CDR3 is 15 residues long. The V segment lost 3 bases and the J segment 3 bases; nucleotides outside the gene matches: 4. CDR3 bases: TGTGCCAGCAGTGATGTGACAGGGGGAACAGATACGCAGTATTTT. Translated: CASSDVTGGTDTQYF.

The rearrangement uses TRBV6-5 and TRBJ2-3; D is unresolved. CDR1 is MNHEY and CDR2 is SVGAGI in the germline V gene. V was shortened by 0 bases and J by 2 bases, with 6 bases between the two germline ends. The CDR3 has 14 residues. CDR3 region: CASSYSVSTDTQYF. DNA for the CDR3: TGTGCCAGCAGTTACTCCGTTTCCACAGATACGCAGTATTTT.